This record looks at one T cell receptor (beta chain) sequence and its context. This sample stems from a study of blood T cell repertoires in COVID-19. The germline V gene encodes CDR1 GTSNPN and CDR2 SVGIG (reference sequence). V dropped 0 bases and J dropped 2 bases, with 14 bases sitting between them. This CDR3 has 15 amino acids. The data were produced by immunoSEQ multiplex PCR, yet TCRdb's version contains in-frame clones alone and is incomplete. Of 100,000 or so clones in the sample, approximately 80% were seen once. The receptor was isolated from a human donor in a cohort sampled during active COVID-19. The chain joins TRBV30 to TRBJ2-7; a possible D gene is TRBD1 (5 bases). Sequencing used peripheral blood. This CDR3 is CAWSVRQQYAYEQYF. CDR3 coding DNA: TGTGCCTGGAGTGTAAGACAGCAATACGCCTACGAGCAGTACTTC.